What follows is one T cell receptor (beta chain) and its context. What it recognizes is unknown. The CDR3 consists of 22 residues. The ends lost 2 bases at V and 2 bases at J; junction bases unmatched: 25. Germline V gene sequence: CDR1 LNHDA, CDR2 SQIVND (reference sequence). This sample stems from a study of cytomegalovirus exposure and HLA in healthy donors. Broader study findings: Information on immune exposure was restricted to one variable (CMV serostatus). Cytomegalovirus status was reportedly diagnosed by the classifier with high sensitivity and specificity.

It was with 60 Vbeta and 13 Jbeta primers that the PCR ran. Assay used: immunoSEQ multiplex PCR; TCRdb lists only in-frame clones, some missing. This table has about 180,000 clones, less than 90% appearing once. V gene TRBV19 combines with J gene TRBJ1-1, with 8 bases fitting TRBD1. Sequenced input: PBMCs. This TCR was sampled from a girl aged 10-17 years in good health and CMV-seropositive. As DNA, the CDR3 is TGTGCCAGTAGTATATCGAGACCCTCTCGTTTTAAGGCAGGGGGCCTTAACACTGAAGCTTTCTTT. It codes for CASSISRPSRFKAGGLNTEAFF.